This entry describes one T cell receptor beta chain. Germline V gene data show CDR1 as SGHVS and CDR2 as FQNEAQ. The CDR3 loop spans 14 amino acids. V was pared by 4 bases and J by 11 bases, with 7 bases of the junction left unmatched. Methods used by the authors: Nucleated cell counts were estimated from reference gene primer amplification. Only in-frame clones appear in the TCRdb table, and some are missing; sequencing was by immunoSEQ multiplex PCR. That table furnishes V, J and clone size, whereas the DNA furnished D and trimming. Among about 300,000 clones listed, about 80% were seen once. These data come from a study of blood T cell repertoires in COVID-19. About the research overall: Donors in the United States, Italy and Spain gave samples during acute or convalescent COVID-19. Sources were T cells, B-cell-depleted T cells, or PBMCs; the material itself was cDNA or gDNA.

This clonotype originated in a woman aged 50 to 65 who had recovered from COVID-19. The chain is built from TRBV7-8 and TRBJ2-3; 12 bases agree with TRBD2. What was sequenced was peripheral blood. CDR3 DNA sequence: TGTGCCAGCAGCTCTGTTCTGGGACTAGCGGGGCAGTATTTT. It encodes CASSSVLGLAGQYF. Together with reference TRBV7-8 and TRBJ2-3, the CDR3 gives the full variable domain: GAGVSQSPRYKVAKRGQDVALRCDPISGHVSLFWYQQALGQGPEFLTYFQNEAQLDKSGLPSDRFFAERPEGSVSTLKIQRTQQEDSAVYLCASSSVLGLAGQYFGPGTRLTVL.